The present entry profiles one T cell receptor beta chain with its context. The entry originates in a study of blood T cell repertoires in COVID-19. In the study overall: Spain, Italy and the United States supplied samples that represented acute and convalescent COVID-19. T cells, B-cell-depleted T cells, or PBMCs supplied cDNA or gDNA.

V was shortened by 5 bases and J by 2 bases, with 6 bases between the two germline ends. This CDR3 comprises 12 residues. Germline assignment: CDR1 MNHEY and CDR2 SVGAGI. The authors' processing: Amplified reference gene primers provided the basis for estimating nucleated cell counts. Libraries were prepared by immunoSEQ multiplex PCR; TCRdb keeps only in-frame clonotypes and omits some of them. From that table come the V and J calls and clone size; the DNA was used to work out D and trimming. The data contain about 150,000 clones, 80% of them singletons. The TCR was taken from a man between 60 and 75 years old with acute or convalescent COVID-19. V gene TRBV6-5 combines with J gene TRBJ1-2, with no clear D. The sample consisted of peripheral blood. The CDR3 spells CASSRGNYGYTF. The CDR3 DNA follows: TGTGCCAGCAGTCGGGGAAACTATGGCTACACCTTC.